This T cell receptor (beta chain) stems from a study of blood T cell repertoires in COVID-19. Turning to the study itself: From the United States, Italy and Spain came samples of acute and convalescent COVID-19. Sample material is recorded as cDNA or gDNA derived from T cells, B-cell-depleted T cells, or PBMCs.

The CDR3 is 13 amino acids. Germline loops: CDR1 MNHEY, CDR2 SMNVEV (reference sequence). The V and J ends lost 8 bases and 1 base respectively, with 6 bases between them. How the authors handled the data: Nucleated cell counts were estimated from reference gene primer amplification. The repertoire was sequenced with immunoSEQ multiplex PCR; TCRdb's copy has only in-frame clones and lacks some. That table gives V, J and clone size, and the DNA gave D and trimming. The repertoire consists of some 370,000 clones, with roughly 90% occurring once and the leading ten covering 6.5%. The specimen sequenced was peripheral blood. J is TRBJ2-6 and V is TRBV27, with D uncertain. The TCR was taken from a man younger than 35 with active or convalescent COVID-19. CDR3 sequence: CASSQSGANVLTF. The CDR3 DNA reads TGTGCCAGCTCTCAGTCTGGGGCCAACGTCCTGACTTTC.